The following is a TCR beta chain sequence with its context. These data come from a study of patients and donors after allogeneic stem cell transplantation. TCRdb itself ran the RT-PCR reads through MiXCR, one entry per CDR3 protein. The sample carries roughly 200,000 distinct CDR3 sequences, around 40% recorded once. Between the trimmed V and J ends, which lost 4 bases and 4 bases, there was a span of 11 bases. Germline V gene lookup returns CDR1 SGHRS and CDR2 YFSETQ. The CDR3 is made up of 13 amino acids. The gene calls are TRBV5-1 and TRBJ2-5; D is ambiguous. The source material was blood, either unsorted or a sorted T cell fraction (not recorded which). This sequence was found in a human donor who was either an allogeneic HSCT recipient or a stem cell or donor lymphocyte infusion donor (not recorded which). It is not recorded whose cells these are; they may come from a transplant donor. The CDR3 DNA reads TGCGCCAGCAGCCACGACACGTCAGAGACCCAGTACTTC. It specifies CASSHDTSETQYF.